Below, 14 T cell receptor beta chains from the same sample are listed, as sequenced in a study of cytomegalovirus exposure and HLA in healthy donors. PCR involved 60 Vbeta and 13 Jbeta primers. The table came from immunoSEQ multiplex PCR; TCRdb's copy has only in-frame clones and leaves some out. Of roughly 190,000 clones in the sample, 81% are singletons; the top ten hold around 3.5%. The sample was PBMCs. The receptor set was obtained from a man aged 40-55 years in good health and CMV-seropositive.

The chain is built from TRBV28 and TRBJ1-2, with 10 bases fitting TRBD1. Germline V gene lookup returns CDR1 MDHEN and CDR2 SYDVKM. The CDR3 totals 15 residues. V gave up 4 bases and J gave up 4 bases; unmatched junction bases: 6. This CDR3 is CASSYPTGGTYGYTF. The CDR3 DNA is TGTGCCAGCAGTTATCCGACAGGGGGCACCTATGGCTACACCTTC.

As concerns this clone: One end of the junction is discordant with germline, which a read error may explain. The V and J genes are TRBV28 and TRBJ1-2, with TRBD1 matching over 9 bases. This CDR3 comprises 15 residues. The germline V gene encodes CDR1 MDHEN and CDR2 SYDVKM. CDR3 region: CVSSFYRGRLYGYTF. The CDR3 region has the DNA TGTGTCAGCAGTTTTTACAGGGGGCGGCTCTATGGCTACACCTTC.

The chain employs TRBV5-1 and TRBJ2-1; TRBD1 aligns across 10 bases. After removal of 4 bases from V and 7 bases from J, the junction contained 5 bases not matched to a gene. The CDR3 contains 14 residues. CDR1 and CDR2 from the germline V gene are SGHRS and YFSETQ. CDR3 region: CASSARQGANEQFF. The CDR3 DNA reads TGCGCCAGCAGCGCCCGACAGGGGGCAAATGAGCAGTTCTTC. Together with reference TRBV5-1 and TRBJ2-1, the CDR3 gives the full variable domain: KAGVTQTPRYLIKTRGQQVTLSCSPISGHRSVSWYQQTPGQGLQFLFEYFSETQRNKGNFPGRFSGRQFSNSRSEMNVSTLELGDSALYLCASSARQGANEQFFGPGTRLTVL.

In DNA form, the CDR3 reads TGTGCCAGTCACGACAGGGCAGACTATGGCTACACCTTC. Translation gives CASHDRADYGYTF. The chain has TRBV19 and TRBJ1-2; 7 nucleotides line up with TRBD1. The CDR3 runs 13 residues. Germline values: CDR1 LNHDA, CDR2 SQIVND (reference sequence). V dropped 8 bases and J dropped 3; count of bases not matched to a gene: 6. Filled out from reference TRBV19 and TRBJ1-2, the complete variable domain reads DGGITQSPKYLFRKEGQNVTLSCEQNLNHDAMYWYRQDPGQGLRLIYYSQIVNDFQKGDIAEGYSVSREKKESFPLTVTSAQKNPTAFYLCASHDRADYGYTFGSGTRLTVV.

The chain couples TRBV4-1 to TRBJ2-1; 7 positions match TRBD1. The junction had 9 bases not matched to a gene; V was cut back by 2 bases and J by 5 bases. CDR1 and CDR2 (germline): MGHRA, YSYEKL. CDR3 length: 16 amino acids. The CDR3: CASSQLSGQRDNEQFF. CDR3 bases: TGCGCCAGCAGCCAACTATCGGGACAGCGAGACAATGAGCAGTTCTTC.

This clone has a handful of counts. The genes are TRBV6-5 and TRBJ2-1; 8 bases match TRBD1. V was clipped by 4 bases and J by 4 bases; unmatched bases: 9. Germline V gives CDR1 MNHEY, CDR2 SVGAGI. This CDR3 spans 16 amino acids. The CDR3 loop reads CASSSLDRALYNEQFF. The CDR3 DNA sequence: TGTGCCAGCAGTTCCCTGGACAGGGCACTGTACAATGAGCAGTTCTTC.

V usage is TRBV21-1 and J usage is TRBJ2-2; TRBD1, the table's D call, lacks a check against the DNA. TRBV21-1 is a documented pseudogene. The CDR3 is 13 residues long. Here the CDR3 reads CASSKPITGELFF. The CDR3, as DNA: TGTGCCAGCAGCAAACCAATCACCGGGGAGCTGTTTTTT.

V and J are TRBV19 and TRBJ2-1; 10 bases map to TRBD2. J lost 5 bases, V lost 6 bases, and 7 bases had no gene match. Germline CDR1 LNHDA, CDR2 SQIVND (reference sequence). This CDR3 region has 15 residues. Written as DNA, the CDR3 is TGTGCCAGTAGGATCAGCGGGGGGGCCCACAATGAGCAGTTCTTC. Translating gives CASRISGGAHNEQFF. Full variable domain (remainder filled in from reference TRBV19 and TRBJ2-1): DGGITQSPKYLFRKEGQNVTLSCEQNLNHDAMYWYRQDPGQGLRLIYYSQIVNDFQKGDIAEGYSVSREKKESFPLTVTSAQKNPTAFYLCASRISGGAHNEQFFGPGTRLTVL.

This clone came up a few times. The chain couples TRBV11-1 to TRBJ2-7; a possible D gene is TRBD1 (5 bases). Germline lookup yields CDR1 SGHAT and CDR2 FQDESV (reference sequence). V was shortened by 6 bases and J by 0 bases, with 18 bases between the two germline ends. The CDR3 extends over 16 amino acids. CDR3 region: CASSKPGAGSSYEQYF. In DNA form, the CDR3 reads TGTGCCAGCAGTAAACCTGGGGCAGGAAGCTCCTACGAGCAGTACTTC.

The chain joins TRBV15 to TRBJ1-3; 9 bases line up with TRBD1. The germline V gene encodes CDR1 LNHNV and CDR2 YYDKDF (reference sequence). The V and J ends lost 5 bases and 7 bases, in that order; junction bases with no gene match: 12. The CDR3 spans 16 residues. CDR3 DNA sequence: TGTGCCACCAGCGGTCCGGGACAGGGATTGTTCAACACCATATATTTT. It codes for CATSGPGQGLFNTIYF.

The chain uses TRBV12-2 and TRBJ1-1; the table's TRBD1 call for D was not verified on the DNA. TRBV12-2 is assigned pseudogene status. The CDR3 runs 18 residues. CDR3 DNA: TGTGCAAGTCGCTCCATTAGCGCCTCGGGACAGGAGAACACTGAAGCTTTCTTT. Protein product: CASRSISASGQENTEAFF.

The CDR3 coding sequence is TGTGCCAGTAGTATAGGGGCCAACACTGAAGCTTTCTTT. Protein: CASSIGANTEAFF. V usage is TRBV19 and J usage is TRBJ1-1; no clear D gene. Trimming removed 1 base from V and 2 bases from J, with 5 bases in between. Germline V CDR1 and CDR2: LNHDA, SQIVND (reference sequence). This CDR3 comprises 13 residues. Supplemented by reference TRBV19 and TRBJ1-1, the full variable domain reads DGGITQSPKYLFRKEGQNVTLSCEQNLNHDAMYWYRQDPGQGLRLIYYSQIVNDFQKGDIAEGYSVSREKKESFPLTVTSAQKNPTAFYLCASSIGANTEAFFGQGTRLTVV.

This clone appeared a few times. The rearrangement joins TRBV5-4 to TRBJ2-3, with 14 bases matching TRBD2. This CDR3 is built from 19 residues. Germline V CDR1 and CDR2: SGHNT, YYREEE (reference sequence). The junction had 14 bases not matched to a gene; V was cut back by 4 bases and J by 4 bases. The CDR3 nucleotides read TGTGCCAGCAGCGGGGGGGGGCCAACGACTAGCGGGAGGGCAGATACGCAGTATTTT. Translated: CASSGGGPTTSGRADTQYF.

This clone was seen a single time. The chain uses TRBV5-1 and TRBJ2-3; D remains unclear. Germline V lookup: CDR1 SGHRS, CDR2 YFSETQ. The V end was cut by 0 bases, the J end by 7 bases, with 9 bases between. The CDR3 length is 13 residues. CDR3 nucleotides: TGCGCCAGCAGCTTGGCCCGAGCTAATACGCAGTATTTT. Translation: CASSLARANTQYF.